A selection of T cell receptor beta chains follows, all from one sample in a study of neurological immune-mediated disorders. TCRdb itself ran the 5' RACE reads through MiXCR, one entry per CDR3 protein. The table lists tens of thousands of distinct CDR3 sequences, approximately 9.2% of them singletons. Sequencing was done on a sample of PBMCs. These receptors were obtained from a woman in her forties in good health. Both conserved end residues are part of each CDR3. A D gene is named only where the DNA matches it firmly. Expanded clones get a size class; other rows say once, few or many, or leave the size out.

clone size: many
J gene: TRBJ2-7
D gene: TRBD2
V gene: TRBV11-2
CDR3 DNA: TGTGCCAGCAGCTCGGGACTAGCGGGGTCATTCGAGCAGTACTTC
CDR3 protein: CASSSGLAGSFEQYF

clone size: -
J gene: TRBJ1-4
D gene: -
V gene: TRBV20-1
CDR3 DNA: TGCAGTGCTAGAGACGCCAGTCATGCGGTTTTGGCTAATGAAAAACTGTTTTTT
CDR3 protein: CSARDASHAVLANEKLFF

clone size: many
J gene: TRBJ2-7
D gene: -
V gene: TRBV11-3
CDR3 DNA: TGTGCCAGCAGCTTAGGGTTGTCGGGGGCGCGGGAGCAGTACTTC
CDR3 protein: CASSLGLSGAREQYF

clone size: many
J gene: TRBJ1-1
D gene: -
V gene: TRBV12-3/TRBV12-4
CDR3 DNA: TGTGCCAGCAGTCCCTTCGGGGGAGACGAAGCTTTCTTT
CDR3 protein: CASSPFGGDEAFF

clone size: many
J gene: TRBJ1-2
D gene: TRBD1
V gene: TRBV4-3
CDR3 DNA: TGCGCCAGCAGCCAAGATCCCACAGGGGGCGCCTATGGCTACACCTTC
CDR3 protein: CASSQDPTGGAYGYTF

clone size: many
J gene: TRBJ1-2
D gene: -
V gene: TRBV14
CDR3 DNA: TGTGCCAGCAGCACCACTCGGCCGCTGCCCTATGGCTACACCTTC
CDR3 protein: CASSTTRPLPYGYTF

clone size: many
J gene: TRBJ2-7
D gene: -
V gene: TRBV7-2
CDR3 DNA: TGTGCCAGCAGCTTAGAGGCCCGGAGAGTCTACGAGCAGTACTTC
CDR3 protein: CASSLEARRVYEQYF

clone size: many
J gene: TRBJ1-1
D gene: -
V gene: TRBV5-1
CDR3 DNA: TGCGCCAGCAGCTTGATGCCGAGGGTGAACACTGAAGCTTTCTTT
CDR3 protein: CASSLMPRVNTEAFF

clone size: many
J gene: TRBJ1-4
D gene: -
V gene: TRBV5-8
CDR3 DNA: TGTGCCAGCAGCTTGGGAACCCTACCCCAGGATGAAAAACTGTTTTTT
CDR3 protein: CASSLGTLPQDEKLFF

clone size: many
J gene: TRBJ2-7
D gene: -
V gene: TRBV10-3
CDR3 DNA: TGTGCCATCAGTGAGTCAATAGAAACGAACGAGCAGTACTTC
CDR3 protein: CAISESIETNEQYF

clone size: -
J gene: TRBJ2-3
D gene: TRBD2
V gene: TRBV13
CDR3 DNA: TGTGCCAGCAGCACTCGGACTAGCGGGAGAGTAGATACGCAGTATTTT
CDR3 protein: CASSTRTSGRVDTQYF

clone size: -
J gene: TRBJ2-3
D gene: -
V gene: TRBV9
CDR3 DNA: TGTGCCAGCAGCCTCGGGACCTACACAGATACGCAGTATTTT
CDR3 protein: CASSLGTYTDTQYF

clone size: many
J gene: TRBJ2-7
D gene: -
V gene: TRBV5-1
CDR3 DNA: TGCGCCAGCAGTCAACTCACGGCATCCTCCTACGAGCAGTACTTC
CDR3 protein: CASSQLTASSYEQYF

clone size: many
J gene: TRBJ1-4
D gene: -
V gene: TRBV7-8
CDR3 DNA: TGTGCCAGCAGGCGGGCTGGGGATGAAAAACTGTTTTTT
CDR3 protein: CASRRAGDEKLFF

clone size: many
J gene: TRBJ1-5
D gene: -
V gene: TRBV5-5
CDR3 DNA: TGTGCCAGCAGCCTCCTATACAATCAGCCCCAGCATTTT
CDR3 protein: CASSLLYNQPQHF

clone size: many
J gene: TRBJ2-1
D gene: -
V gene: TRBV6-2/TRBV6-3
CDR3 DNA: TGTGCCAGCAGTTACTCTTCTACTAGTGACAATGAGCAGTTCTTC
CDR3 protein: CASSYSSTSDNEQFF

clone size: few
J gene: TRBJ1-2
D gene: -
V gene: TRBV6-1
CDR3 DNA: TGTGCCAGCAAAGGGACAAGTGATGGCTACACCTTC
CDR3 protein: CASKGTSDGYTF

clone size: many
J gene: TRBJ1-1
D gene: -
V gene: TRBV6-5
CDR3 DNA: TGTGCCAGCAGTTACACACTAGGGTACGTGGGCACTGAAGCTTTCTTT
CDR3 protein: CASSYTLGYVGTEAFF

clone size: many
J gene: TRBJ2-7
D gene: TRBD1
V gene: TRBV6-2/TRBV6-3
CDR3 DNA: TGTGCCAGCAGCTATGGACAGGGGGCTGGCGAGCAGTACTTC
CDR3 protein: CASSYGQGAGEQYF

clone size: -
J gene: TRBJ1-1
D gene: -
V gene: TRBV7-2
CDR3 DNA: TGTGTCAGCACCATCCAGCCGGACGGATGGAACACTGACGCTTTCTTT
CDR3 protein: CVSTIQPDGWNTDAFF

clone size: many
J gene: TRBJ2-2
D gene: -
V gene: TRBV5-1
CDR3 DNA: TGCGCCAGCAGCTTGGGACAGCCCGGCACCGGGGAGCTGTTTTTT
CDR3 protein: CASSLGQPGTGELFF

clone size: many
J gene: TRBJ2-6
D gene: TRBD1
V gene: TRBV7-9
CDR3 DNA: TGTGCCAGCAGCCCCCCGGGACAGACAAGCTCTGGGGCCAACGTCCTGACTTTC
CDR3 protein: CASSPPGQTSSGANVLTF

clone size: many
J gene: TRBJ2-5
D gene: TRBD2
V gene: TRBV20-1
CDR3 DNA: TGCAGTGCCCCGGGACTAGCGGGAGTTCAACGAGAGACCCAGTACTTC
CDR3 protein: CSAPGLAGVQRETQYF

clone size: many
J gene: TRBJ1-2
D gene: -
V gene: TRBV12-3/TRBV12-4
CDR3 DNA: TGTGCCAGCAGTGGTTCGCTGGTGGGCTACACCTTC
CDR3 protein: CASSGSLVGYTF

clone size: few
J gene: TRBJ1-1
D gene: TRBD1
V gene: TRBV6-1
CDR3 DNA: TGTGCCAGCAGGAACCGGGACAGGGGGCTGGGCACTGAAGCTTTCTTT
CDR3 protein: CASRNRDRGLGTEAFF

clone size: many
J gene: TRBJ2-3
D gene: TRBD2
V gene: TRBV5-1
CDR3 DNA: TGCGCCAGCAGCCTTCGGACTAGCGGGAGCTTAAGCATAAGCACAGATACGCAGTATTTT
CDR3 protein: CASSLRTSGSLSISTDTQYF

clone size: many
J gene: TRBJ1-2
D gene: -
V gene: TRBV12-3/TRBV12-4
CDR3 DNA: TGTGCCAGCAGGCCCTGGCCCTATGGCTACACCTTC
CDR3 protein: CASRPWPYGYTF

clone size: medium-sized
J gene: TRBJ1-1
D gene: TRBD1
V gene: TRBV3-1
CDR3 DNA: TGTGCCAGCAGCCCCCGGGGACAGCTGAACACTGAAGCTTTCTTT
CDR3 protein: CASSPRGQLNTEAFF

clone size: few
J gene: TRBJ1-1
D gene: -
V gene: TRBV20-1
CDR3 DNA: TGCAGTGCTAGGCAGGGTGGTGCTGAAGCTTTCTTT
CDR3 protein: CSARQGGAEAFF

clone size: many
J gene: TRBJ2-3
D gene: -
V gene: TRBV6-2/TRBV6-3
CDR3 DNA: TGTGCCAGCAGCCCCCCAGGGGCAGATACGCAGTATTTT
CDR3 protein: CASSPPGADTQYF

clone size: many
J gene: TRBJ2-7
D gene: -
V gene: TRBV18
CDR3 DNA: TGTGCCAGCTCACACCGGGATAATAGCGGCAACTACGAGCAGTACTTC
CDR3 protein: CASSHRDNSGNYEQYF

clone size: once
J gene: TRBJ1-3
D gene: -
V gene: TRBV6-1
CDR3 DNA: TGTGCCAGCAGTGAAGCGACAGGACCTGGAAACACCATATATTTT
CDR3 protein: CASSEATGPGNTIYF

clone size: -
J gene: TRBJ1-6
D gene: -
V gene: TRBV6-5
CDR3 DNA: TGTGCCAGCAGTTACGGCGGGGGAAACAATTCACCCCTCCACTTT
CDR3 protein: CASSYGGGNNSPLHF

clone size: many
J gene: TRBJ1-2
D gene: -
V gene: TRBV6-5
CDR3 DNA: TGTGCCAGCTCCTCTGGGGACAACTATGGCTACACCTTC
CDR3 protein: CASSSGDNYGYTF

clone size: many
J gene: TRBJ2-7
D gene: -
V gene: TRBV7-2
CDR3 DNA: TGTGCCAGCAGCTTAAGCAGATTGAGCTCCTACGAGCAGTACTTC
CDR3 protein: CASSLSRLSSYEQYF

clone size: many
J gene: TRBJ2-1
D gene: -
V gene: TRBV29-1
CDR3 DNA: TGCAGCTCGGGGGCTGAGGTCAGCTCCTACAATGAGCAGTTCTTC
CDR3 protein: CSSGAEVSSYNEQFF

clone size: few
J gene: TRBJ1-1
D gene: -
V gene: TRBV18
CDR3 DNA: TGTGCCAGCTCACCACCGAGGTTCGGGTACACTGAAGCTTTCTTT
CDR3 protein: CASSPPRFGYTEAFF

clone size: many
J gene: TRBJ2-7
D gene: -
V gene: TRBV2
CDR3 DNA: TGTGCCAGCAGTGACCTAGCGACCTCCTACGAGCAGTACTTC
CDR3 protein: CASSDLATSYEQYF

clone size: -
J gene: TRBJ2-7
D gene: -
V gene: TRBV4-1
CDR3 DNA: TGCGCCAGCAGCTCCCGACAGGTGGGATACGAGCAGTACTTC
CDR3 protein: CASSSRQVGYEQYF

clone size: many
J gene: TRBJ1-2
D gene: -
V gene: TRBV4-2
CDR3 DNA: TGTGCCAGCAGCTCCCCCGGCGACAGGTCTAGTGGCTACACCTTC
CDR3 protein: CASSSPGDRSSGYTF

clone size: -
J gene: TRBJ2-5
D gene: -
V gene: TRBV2
CDR3 DNA: TGTGCCAGCGGCGTTCGAGGGTTGGACCAAGAGACCCAGTACTTC
CDR3 protein: CASGVRGLDQETQYF

clone size: many
J gene: TRBJ1-6
D gene: -
V gene: TRBV21-1
CDR3 DNA: TGTGCCAGCGGGAGGGACGGAGCCTATAATTCACCCCTCCACTTT
CDR3 protein: CASGRDGAYNSPLHF

clone size: many
J gene: TRBJ2-2
D gene: -
V gene: TRBV4-3
CDR3 DNA: TGCGCCAGCAGCCAAGACCCGACGAACACCGGGGAGCTGTTTTTT
CDR3 protein: CASSQDPTNTGELFF

clone size: many
J gene: TRBJ2-7
D gene: TRBD2
V gene: TRBV18
CDR3 DNA: TGTGCCAGCCTAACAAGTCTAGCGGGTACCTACGAGCAGTACTTC
CDR3 protein: CASLTSLAGTYEQYF

clone size: many
J gene: TRBJ1-2
D gene: -
V gene: TRBV5-1
CDR3 DNA: TGCGCCAGCGCTGGGACGTCTTATGGCTACACCTTC
CDR3 protein: CASAGTSYGYTF

clone size: many
J gene: TRBJ1-1
D gene: -
V gene: TRBV18
CDR3 DNA: TGTGCCAGCTCACCACCGGGGGGACAGAACACTGAAGCTTTCTTT
CDR3 protein: CASSPPGGQNTEAFF

clone size: many
J gene: TRBJ2-5
D gene: -
V gene: TRBV5-1
CDR3 DNA: TGCGCCAGCAGCTTGGGGGGGCGGCGGGGTCTCCAAGAGACCCAGTACTTC
CDR3 protein: CASSLGGRRGLQETQYF

clone size: -
J gene: TRBJ1-2
D gene: -
V gene: TRBV14
CDR3 DNA: TGTGCCAGCAGCCAAGCAATGGGCGGCTATGGCTACACCTTC
CDR3 protein: CASSQAMGGYGYTF

clone size: many
J gene: TRBJ1-2
D gene: -
V gene: TRBV12-3/TRBV12-4
CDR3 DNA: TGTGCCAGCAGTAGGGCTAACTATGGCTACACCTTC
CDR3 protein: CASSRANYGYTF

clone size: many
J gene: TRBJ1-1
D gene: TRBD1
V gene: TRBV7-2
CDR3 DNA: TGTGCCAGCACCCAATACCAGGGGGCCACTGAAGCTTTCTTT
CDR3 protein: CASTQYQGATEAFF

clone size: many
J gene: TRBJ2-2
D gene: TRBD1
V gene: TRBV15
CDR3 DNA: TGTGCCACCAGCAGACCTTCGACAGGGGTCACCGGGGAGCTGTTTTTT
CDR3 protein: CATSRPSTGVTGELFF

clone size: many
J gene: TRBJ2-5
D gene: -
V gene: TRBV9
CDR3 DNA: TGTGCCAGCAGCGTAGCTTGGGGGCTCCAAGAGACCCAGTACTTC
CDR3 protein: CASSVAWGLQETQYF

clone size: many
J gene: TRBJ1-4
D gene: -
V gene: TRBV10-3
CDR3 DNA: TGTGCCATCAGTGAGAAAGGGCAGCCGGATGAAAAACTGTTTTTT
CDR3 protein: CAISEKGQPDEKLFF

clone size: many
J gene: TRBJ2-1
D gene: -
V gene: TRBV29-1
CDR3 DNA: TGCAGCGTCCGCGAGCGGGTTAGGCAGTTCTTC
CDR3 protein: CSVRERVRQFF